A single sample is the source of the 20 T cell receptor beta chains below, sequenced in a study of siplizumab effects on memory and regulatory T cells. Profiled with immunoSEQ multiplex PCR; TCRdb holds only in-frame clones, not every one. The top ten hold about 1.5% of the sample, which has under 100,000 clones, about 94% seen once. The sequenced sample consisted of non-Treg CD4+ T cells sorted from blood. These TCRs come from a human donor in good health.

This clone was counted a single time. This chain connects TRBV18 to TRBJ2-5, with D possibly matching TRBD1 (5 bases). This CDR3 region has 13 residues. Trimming removed 4 bases at V and 5 bases at J, with 11 bases between. Germline V gene lookup returns CDR1 KGHSH and CDR2 LQKENI. The CDR3 loop is CASSRHSGETQYF. DNA for the CDR3: TGTGCCAGCTCACGACATTCAGGGGAGACCCAGTACTTC.

The rearrangement uses TRBV7-2 and TRBJ2-7, with TRBD2 matching over 10 bases. The CDR3 contains 19 residues. V lost 1 base and J lost 4; bases outside the gene matches: 16. CDR1 is SGHTA and CDR2 is FQGNSA in the germline V gene. The CDR3 coding sequence is TGTGCCAGCAGCTTAGGTCAGTGGACTAGCGGATTAGGAGGATACGAGCAGTACTTC. It codes for CASSLGQWTSGLGGYEQYF. Full variable domain (outside the CDR3, taken from reference TRBV7-2 and TRBJ2-7): GAGVSQSPSNKVTEKGKDVELRCDPISGHTALYWYRQSLGQGLEFLIYFQGNSAPDKSGLPSDRFSAERTGGSVSTLTIQRTQQEDSAVYLCASSLGQWTSGLGGYEQYFGPGTRLTVT.

The table lists this clone with a count of one. The V gene is TRBV18, the J gene TRBJ1-5; 7 nucleotides agree with TRBD1. The germline V gene has CDR1 KGHSH and CDR2 LQKENI. This CDR3 has 15 amino acids. J lost 6 bases, V lost 1 base, and 6 bases had no gene match. CDR3 nucleotides: TGTGCCAGCTCACCACGACAGGGCGTTAGTCAGCCCCAGCATTTT. Translation gives CASSPRQGVSQPQHF.

J is TRBJ1-3 and V is TRBV5-5, with unresolved D. Germline V CDR1 and CDR2: SGHKS, YYEKEE (reference sequence). This CDR3 comprises 15 residues. Trimming cost V 1 base and J 4 bases, with 12 bases left between them. The DNA of the CDR3 is TGTGCCAGCAGCTTGAGTAATTATCTCGGAAACACCATATATTTT. Its protein product is CASSLSNYLGNTIYF.

The genes are TRBV6-5 and TRBJ1-5; TRBD1 aligns across 9 bases. Trimming removed 5 bases from V and 11 bases from J; junction bases left unmatched: 13. Germline V CDR1 and CDR2: MNHEY, SVGAGI. There are 15 residues in the CDR3. CDR3 in amino acids: CASSPTGTGRVSQHF. Written as DNA, the CDR3 is TGTGCCAGCAGTCCAACCGGGACAGGGAGAGTGTCCCAGCATTTT.

The V gene is TRBV14, the J gene TRBJ2-7; D not certain. Germline assignment: CDR1 SGHDN and CDR2 FVKESK. CDR3 length equals 12 residues. Trimming removed 1 base from V and 10 bases from J, with 11 bases in between. CDR3 sequence reads: CASSQVLTIQYF. In DNA, the CDR3 is TGTGCCAGCAGCCAAGTTTTAACGATCCAGTACTTC. The full variable domain, in which reference TRBV14 and TRBJ2-7 provide the parts outside the CDR3, is EAGVTQFPSHSVIEKGQTVTLRCDPISGHDNLYWYRRVMGKEIKFLLHFVKESKQDESGMPNNRFLAERTGGTYSTLKVQPAELEDSGVYFCASSQVLTIQYFGPGTRLTVT.

The chain couples TRBV25-1 to TRBJ1-2; D possibly corresponds to TRBD1 (6 bases). The germline CDR1 and CDR2 sequences are MGHDK and SYGVNS. The CDR3 extends over 13 amino acids. V shed 1 base and J shed 4 bases, with 7 bases lying between them. In DNA form, the CDR3 reads TGTGCCAGCAGTGAATGGGGGGCCTATGGCTACACCTTC. This translates into CASSEWGAYGYTF.

The CDR3 nucleotides read TGCAGTGCGCTTCAGGGGTCAGCCCAGCATTTT. Translation: CSALQGSAQHF. This sequence joins TRBV20-1 and TRBJ1-5; D is possibly TRBD1 (6 bases). The V and J ends lost 6 bases and 11 bases respectively, with 14 bases between them. Germline V gives CDR1 DFQATT, CDR2 SNEGSKA (reference sequence). CDR3 length equals 11 residues.

The genes are TRBV9 and TRBJ2-3; 9 nucleotides agree with TRBD2. The CDR3 sequence is 20 residues long. The germline V gene encodes CDR1 SGDLS and CDR2 YYNGEE. Unmatched junction bases numbered 18, after V lost 4 bases and J lost 0 bases. The CDR3 DNA sequence: TGTGCCAGCAGCTCCATAGGTAGCGGGAGACCCCTGACTAGCACAGATACGCAGTATTTT. This codes for CASSSIGSGRPLTSTDTQYF.

The V and J genes are TRBV15 and TRBJ2-5; D possibly corresponds to TRBD2 (6 bases). Germline CDR1 and CDR2: LNHNV and YYDKDF (reference sequence). CDR3 size: 14 residues. The V end was cut by 10 bases, the J end by 4 bases, with 19 bases between. CDR3 sequence: CAKDGRPNSETQYF. DNA of the CDR3: TGTGCCAAAGACGGGAGACCCAACTCAGAGACCCAGTACTTC.

This clone has just one count. The chain is built from TRBV5-1 and TRBJ1-1, with TRBD1 matching over 11 bases. This CDR3 is 15 amino acids long. Germline V CDR1 and CDR2: SGHRS, YFSETQ. J lost 5 bases, V lost 6 bases, and 9 bases had no gene match. CDR3 amino acids: CASTRTGGEYTEAFF. The CDR3 DNA follows: TGCGCCAGCACTAGGACAGGGGGCGAGTATACTGAAGCTTTCTTT.

The rearrangement uses TRBV30 and TRBJ1-2; D is uncertain. With 4 bases removed from V and 4 bases from J, the gap between germline ends came to 16 bases. Germline CDR1 and CDR2: GTSNPN and SVGIG (reference sequence). The length of the CDR3 is 14 residues. The CDR3 spells CAWILVEPSYGYTF. Here the CDR3 DNA reads TGTGCCTGGATTCTGGTGGAACCCTCCTATGGCTACACCTTC.

CDR3 nucleotide sequence: TGTGCCAGCAGTGAAATATCTCGCGGGGAGCTGTTTTTT. Protein product: CASSEISRGELFF. The chain couples TRBV6-1 to TRBJ2-2, with no clear D. The germline V gene has CDR1 MNHNS and CDR2 SASEGT. The CDR3 consists of 13 residues. Trimming cost V 2 bases and J 7 bases, with 8 bases left between them.

The V and J genes are TRBV20-1 and TRBJ1-1, with D possibly matching TRBD1 (5 bases). Germline V lookup: CDR1 DFQATT, CDR2 SNEGSKA (reference sequence). There are 11 residues in the CDR3. In DNA form, the CDR3 reads TGCATAGGGTGGGGCGACACTGAAGCTTTCTTT. Translating gives CIGWGDTEAFF.

The rearrangement uses TRBV7-2 and TRBJ2-7; no clear D gene. V dropped 5 bases and J dropped 3 bases, with 8 bases sitting between them. The CDR3 length is 12 residues. Germline values: CDR1 SGHTA, CDR2 FQGNSA. CDR3 coding DNA: TGTGCCAGCAGCCTACCCCGCTACGAGCAGTACTTC. This gives the protein CASSLPRYEQYF.

The rearrangement links TRBV19 to TRBJ2-6; no firm D call. In germline, CDR1 is LNHDA, CDR2 SQIVND (reference sequence). The V end lost 7 bases, the J end lost 2 bases, and 6 bases lay between the germline ends. The length of the CDR3 is 13 residues. Here the CDR3 reads CASKVAGANVLTF. The DNA for the CDR3 is TGTGCCAGTAAGGTGGCTGGGGCCAACGTCCTGACTTTC.

The chain employs TRBV28 and TRBJ1-1; the D gene is possibly TRBD1 (5 bases). Looked up from germline, CDR1 is MDHEN and CDR2 is SYDVKM. Trimming shortened V by 10 bases and J by 3 bases, and 12 bases separated the two germline ends. This CDR3 region has 12 residues. The CDR3 coding sequence is TGTGCCACTTTCCCAGGGCACACTGAAGCTTTCTTT. Translation gives CATFPGHTEAFF.

This sequence joins TRBV18 and TRBJ2-1; 8 nucleotides match TRBD2. From germline, CDR1 is KGHSH and CDR2 LQKENI. This CDR3 comprises 14 residues. V lost 4 bases and J lost 5; bases outside the gene matches: 4. The CDR3: CASSRRGLDNEQFF. In DNA form, the CDR3 reads TGTGCCAGCTCACGAAGGGGACTAGACAATGAGCAGTTCTTC.

This clone was counted a single time. This chain uses TRBV9 with TRBJ2-1; tentatively, D is TRBD1 (6 bases). Trimming took 4 bases from V and 7 from J, leaving 9 bases between them. The CDR3 extends over 12 amino acids. Germline CDR1 is SGDLS and CDR2 is YYNGEE. The CDR3 nucleotides read TGTGCCAGCAGCACTACAGGGAATGAGCAGTTCTTC. This gives the protein CASSTTGNEQFF.

This clone occurred once. V gene TRBV5-1 combines with J gene TRBJ2-1; 10 bases agree with TRBD2. The CDR3 sequence is 21 residues long. CDR1 is SGHRS, CDR2 YFSETQ, per germline. The J segment lost 4 bases and the V segment lost 4 bases, leaving 23 bases of the junction unmatched. CDR3 loop: CASSDGFRTSGPTPSYNEQFF. As DNA, the CDR3 is TGCGCCAGCAGCGATGGATTCAGGACTAGCGGTCCCACACCCTCTTACAATGAGCAGTTCTTC.